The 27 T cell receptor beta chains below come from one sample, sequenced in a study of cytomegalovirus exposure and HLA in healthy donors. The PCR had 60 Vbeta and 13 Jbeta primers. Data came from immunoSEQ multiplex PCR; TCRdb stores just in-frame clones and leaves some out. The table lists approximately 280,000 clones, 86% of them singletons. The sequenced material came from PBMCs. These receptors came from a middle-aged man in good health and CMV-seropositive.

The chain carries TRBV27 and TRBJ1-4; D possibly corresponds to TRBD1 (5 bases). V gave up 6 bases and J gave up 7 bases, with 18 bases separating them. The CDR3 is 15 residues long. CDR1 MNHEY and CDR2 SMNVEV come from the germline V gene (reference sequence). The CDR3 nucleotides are TGTGCCAGCAGGCCCTGGGGGAGGGACGGTGAAAAACTGTTTTTT. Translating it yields CASRPWGRDGEKLFF.

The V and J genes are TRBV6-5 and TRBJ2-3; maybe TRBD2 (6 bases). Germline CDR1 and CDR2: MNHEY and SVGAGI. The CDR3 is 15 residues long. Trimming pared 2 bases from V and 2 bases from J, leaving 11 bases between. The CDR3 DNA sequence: TGTGCCAGCAGTTACACGGGAGCGAACACAGATACGCAGTATTTT. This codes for CASSYTGANTDTQYF.

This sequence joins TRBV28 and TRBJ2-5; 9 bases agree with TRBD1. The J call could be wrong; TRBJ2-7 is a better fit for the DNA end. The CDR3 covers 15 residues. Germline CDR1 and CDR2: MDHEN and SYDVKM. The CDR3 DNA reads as TGTGCCAGCAGTTCGACAGGGGGAGGCCGCTACGAGCAGTACTTC. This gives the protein CASSSTGGGRYEQYF.

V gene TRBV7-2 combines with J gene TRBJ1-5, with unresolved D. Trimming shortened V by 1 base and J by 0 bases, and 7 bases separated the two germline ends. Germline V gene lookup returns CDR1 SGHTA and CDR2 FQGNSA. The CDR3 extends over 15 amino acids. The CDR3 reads CASSLGDYSNQPQHF. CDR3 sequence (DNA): TGTGCCAGCAGCTTAGGAGATTATAGCAATCAGCCCCAGCATTTT.

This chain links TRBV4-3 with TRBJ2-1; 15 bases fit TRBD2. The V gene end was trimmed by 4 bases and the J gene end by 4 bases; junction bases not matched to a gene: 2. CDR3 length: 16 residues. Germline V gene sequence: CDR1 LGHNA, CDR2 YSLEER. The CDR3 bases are TGCGCCAGCAGCCCCGGGACTAGCGGGAGGTACAATGAGCAGTTCTTC. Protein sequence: CASSPGTSGRYNEQFF.

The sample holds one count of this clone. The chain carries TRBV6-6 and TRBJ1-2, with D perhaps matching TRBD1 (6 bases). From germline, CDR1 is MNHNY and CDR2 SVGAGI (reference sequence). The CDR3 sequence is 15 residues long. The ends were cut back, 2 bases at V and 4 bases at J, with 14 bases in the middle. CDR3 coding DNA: TGTGCCAGCAGTTACGGGGCGGGAGGGGGCTATGGCTACACCTTC. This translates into CASSYGAGGGYGYTF.

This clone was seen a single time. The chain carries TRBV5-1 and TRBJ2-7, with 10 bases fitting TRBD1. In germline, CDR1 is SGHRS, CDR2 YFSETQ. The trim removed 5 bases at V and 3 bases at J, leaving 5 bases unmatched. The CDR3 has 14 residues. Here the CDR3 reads CASSSGTGDYEQYF. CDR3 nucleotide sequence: TGCGCCAGCAGTTCCGGGACAGGGGACTACGAGCAGTACTTC.

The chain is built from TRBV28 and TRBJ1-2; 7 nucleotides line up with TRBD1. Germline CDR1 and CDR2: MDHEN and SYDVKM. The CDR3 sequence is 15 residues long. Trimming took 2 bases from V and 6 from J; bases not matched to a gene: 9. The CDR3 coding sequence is TGTGCCAGCAGTTTAGTGGCGAGGGACAGCCATGGCTACACCTTC. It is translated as CASSLVARDSHGYTF.

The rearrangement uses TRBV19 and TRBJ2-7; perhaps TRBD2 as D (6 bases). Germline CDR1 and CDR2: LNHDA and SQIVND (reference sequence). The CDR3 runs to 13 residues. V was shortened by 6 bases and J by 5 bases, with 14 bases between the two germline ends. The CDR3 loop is CASSRRGSDEQYF. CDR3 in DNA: TGTGCCAGTAGCCGGCGGGGTAGCGACGAGCAGTACTTC. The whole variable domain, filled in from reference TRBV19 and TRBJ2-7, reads DGGITQSPKYLFRKEGQNVTLSCEQNLNHDAMYWYRQDPGQGLRLIYYSQIVNDFQKGDIAEGYSVSREKKESFPLTVTSAQKNPTAFYLCASSRRGSDEQYFGPGTRLTVT.

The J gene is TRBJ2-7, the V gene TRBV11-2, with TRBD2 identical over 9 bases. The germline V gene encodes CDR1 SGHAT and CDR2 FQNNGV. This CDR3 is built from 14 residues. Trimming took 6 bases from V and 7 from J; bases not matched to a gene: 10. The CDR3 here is CASRFSGRSREQYF. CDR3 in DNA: TGTGCCAGCAGATTTAGCGGGAGATCGAGGGAGCAGTACTTC.

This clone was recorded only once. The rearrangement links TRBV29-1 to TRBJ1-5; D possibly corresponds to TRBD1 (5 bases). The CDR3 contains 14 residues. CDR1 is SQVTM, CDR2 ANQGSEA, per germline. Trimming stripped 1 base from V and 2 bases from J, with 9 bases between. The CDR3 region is CSVEAGSGNQPQHF. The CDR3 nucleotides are TGCAGCGTTGAAGCAGGGTCGGGCAATCAGCCCCAGCATTTT.

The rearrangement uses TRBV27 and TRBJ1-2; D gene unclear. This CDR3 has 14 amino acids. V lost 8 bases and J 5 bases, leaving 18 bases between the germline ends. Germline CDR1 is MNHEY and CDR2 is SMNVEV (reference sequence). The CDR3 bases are TGTGCCAGCCGAAAAATAGATACTTATTATGGCTACACCTTC. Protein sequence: CASRKIDTYYGYTF.

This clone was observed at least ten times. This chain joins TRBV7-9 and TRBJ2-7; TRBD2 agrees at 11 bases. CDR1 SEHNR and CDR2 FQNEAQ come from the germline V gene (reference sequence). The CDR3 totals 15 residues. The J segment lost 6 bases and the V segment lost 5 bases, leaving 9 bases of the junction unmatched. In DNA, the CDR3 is TGTGCCAGCAGCCCCTCGACTAGCGGGATCGCCGAGCAGTACTTC. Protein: CASSPSTSGIAEQYF.

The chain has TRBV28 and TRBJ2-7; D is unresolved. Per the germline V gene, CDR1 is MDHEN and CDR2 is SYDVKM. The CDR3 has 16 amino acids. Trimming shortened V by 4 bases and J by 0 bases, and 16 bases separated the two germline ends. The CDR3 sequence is CASSSLNGSPSYEQYF. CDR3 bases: TGTGCCAGCAGTTCCCTGAACGGGTCTCCCTCCTACGAGCAGTACTTC.

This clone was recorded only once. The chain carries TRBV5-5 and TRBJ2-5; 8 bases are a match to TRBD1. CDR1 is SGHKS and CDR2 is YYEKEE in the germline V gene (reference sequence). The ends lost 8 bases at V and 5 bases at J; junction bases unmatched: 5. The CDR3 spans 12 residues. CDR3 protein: CASGQGGETQYF. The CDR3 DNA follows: TGTGCCAGTGGACAGGGCGGGGAGACCCAGTACTTC.

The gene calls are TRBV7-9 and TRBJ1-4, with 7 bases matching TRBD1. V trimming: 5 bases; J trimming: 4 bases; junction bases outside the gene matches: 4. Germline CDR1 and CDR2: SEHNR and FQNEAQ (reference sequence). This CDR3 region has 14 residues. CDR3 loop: CASSMGQNNEKLFF. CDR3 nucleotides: TGTGCCAGCAGCATGGGACAGAATAATGAAAAACTGTTTTTT.

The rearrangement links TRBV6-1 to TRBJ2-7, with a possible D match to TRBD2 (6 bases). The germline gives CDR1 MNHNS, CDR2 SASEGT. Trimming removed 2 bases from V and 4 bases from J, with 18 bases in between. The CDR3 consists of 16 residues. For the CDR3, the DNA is TGTGCCAGCAGTGAACCCCGGGACTCAGGACCATACGAGCAGTACTTC. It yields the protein CASSEPRDSGPYEQYF.

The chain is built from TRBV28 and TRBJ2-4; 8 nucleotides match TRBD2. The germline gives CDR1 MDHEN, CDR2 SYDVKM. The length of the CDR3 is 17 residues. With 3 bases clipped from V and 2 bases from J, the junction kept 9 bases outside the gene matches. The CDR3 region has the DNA TGTGCCAGCAGTTTGCCCTTGGGCGGGAGGTCCAAAAACATTCAGTACTTC. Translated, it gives CASSLPLGGRSKNIQYF.

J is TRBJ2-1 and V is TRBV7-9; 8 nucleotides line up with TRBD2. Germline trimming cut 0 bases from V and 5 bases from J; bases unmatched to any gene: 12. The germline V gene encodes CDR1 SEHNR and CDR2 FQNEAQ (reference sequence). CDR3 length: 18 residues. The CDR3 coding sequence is TGTGCCAGCAGCTTAGCGGGGGCGGGAGGCCTGATTGACAATGAGCAGTTCTTC. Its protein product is CASSLAGAGGLIDNEQFF.

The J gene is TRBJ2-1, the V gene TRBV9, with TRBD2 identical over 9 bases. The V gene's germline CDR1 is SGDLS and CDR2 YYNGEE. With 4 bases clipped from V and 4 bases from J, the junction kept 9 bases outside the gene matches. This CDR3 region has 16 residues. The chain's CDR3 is CASSQGAGGTYNEQFF. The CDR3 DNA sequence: TGTGCCAGCAGCCAAGGGGCGGGGGGGACGTACAATGAGCAGTTCTTC.

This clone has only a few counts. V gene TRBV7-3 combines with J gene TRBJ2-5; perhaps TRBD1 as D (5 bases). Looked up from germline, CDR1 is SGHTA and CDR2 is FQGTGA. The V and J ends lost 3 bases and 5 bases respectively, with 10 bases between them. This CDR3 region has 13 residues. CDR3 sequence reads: CASSFARDETQYF. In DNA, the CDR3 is TGTGCCAGCAGCTTTGCCAGGGATGAGACCCAGTACTTC.

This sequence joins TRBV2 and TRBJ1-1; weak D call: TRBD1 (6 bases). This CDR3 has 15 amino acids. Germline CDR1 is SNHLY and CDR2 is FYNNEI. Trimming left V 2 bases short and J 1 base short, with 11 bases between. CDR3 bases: TGTGCCAGCAGTGAATCGACCAGGGGGAACACTGAAGCTTTCTTT. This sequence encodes CASSESTRGNTEAFF. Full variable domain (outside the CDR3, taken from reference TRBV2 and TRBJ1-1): EPEVTQTPSHQVTQMGQEVILRCVPISNHLYFYWYRQILGQKVEFLVSFYNNEISEKSEIFDDQFSVERPDGSNFTLKIRSTKLEDSAMYFCASSESTRGNTEAFFGQGTRLTVV.

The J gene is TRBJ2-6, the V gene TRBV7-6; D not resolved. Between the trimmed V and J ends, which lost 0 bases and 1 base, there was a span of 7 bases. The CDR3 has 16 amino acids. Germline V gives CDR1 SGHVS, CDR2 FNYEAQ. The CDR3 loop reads CASSLASPSGANVLTF. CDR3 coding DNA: TGTGCCAGCAGCTTAGCGTCCCCTTCTGGGGCCAACGTCCTGACTTTC. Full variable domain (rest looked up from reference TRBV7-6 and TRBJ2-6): GAGVSQSPRYKVTKRGQDVALRCDPISGHVSLYWYRQALGQGPEFLTYFNYEAQQDKSGLPNDRFSAERPEGSISTLTIQRTEQRDSAMYRCASSLASPSGANVLTFGAGSRLTVL.

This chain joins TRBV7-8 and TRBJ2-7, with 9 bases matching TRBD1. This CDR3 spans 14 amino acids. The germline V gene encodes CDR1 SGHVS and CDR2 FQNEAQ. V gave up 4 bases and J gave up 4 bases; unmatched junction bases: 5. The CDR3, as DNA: TGTGCCAGCAGCTCCACAGGGGGCGGATACGAGCAGTACTTC. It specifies CASSSTGGGYEQYF. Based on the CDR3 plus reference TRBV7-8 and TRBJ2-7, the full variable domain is GAGVSQSPRYKVAKRGQDVALRCDPISGHVSLFWYQQALGQGPEFLTYFQNEAQLDKSGLPSDRFFAERPEGSVSTLKIQRTQQEDSAVYLCASSSTGGGYEQYFGPGTRLTVT.

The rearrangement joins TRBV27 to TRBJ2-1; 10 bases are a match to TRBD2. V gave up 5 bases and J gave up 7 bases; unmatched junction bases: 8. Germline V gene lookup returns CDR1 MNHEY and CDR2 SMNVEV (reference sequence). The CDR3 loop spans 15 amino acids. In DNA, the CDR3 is TGTGCCAGCAGTCCACCCCTAGCGGGGGTTAATGAGCAGTTCTTC. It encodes CASSPPLAGVNEQFF.

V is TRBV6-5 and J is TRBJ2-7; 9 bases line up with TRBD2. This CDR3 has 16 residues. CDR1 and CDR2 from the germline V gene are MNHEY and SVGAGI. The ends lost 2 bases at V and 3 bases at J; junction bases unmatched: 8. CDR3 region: CASSYGLARPLYEQYF. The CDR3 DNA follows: TGTGCCAGCAGTTACGGACTAGCGAGACCCCTCTACGAGCAGTACTTC.

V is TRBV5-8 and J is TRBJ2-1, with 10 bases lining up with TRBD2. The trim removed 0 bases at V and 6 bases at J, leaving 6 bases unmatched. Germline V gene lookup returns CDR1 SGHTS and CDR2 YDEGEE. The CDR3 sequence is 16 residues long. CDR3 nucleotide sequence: TGTGCCAGCAGCTTGGGGACTAGCGGTTTAGGCAATGAGCAGTTCTTC. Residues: CASSLGTSGLGNEQFF.